One and the same sample provided the 5 T cell receptor beta chains below, sequenced in a study of OX40 agonist ivuxolimab in advanced cancers. TCRdb's copy holds only in-frame clones and misses some; the assay was immunoSEQ multiplex PCR. The data show 60,000 to 85,000 clones, with about 80% seen just once and roughly 1.4% held by the top ten. Sample: CD4+ or CD8+ T cells sorted from blood, taken in a trial of the OX40 agonist ivuxolimab. These receptors were collected from an adult with an advanced solid tumor such as melanoma, head and neck, liver or kidney cancer.

This CDR3 is CASSLRGEPQHF. CDR3 DNA sequence: TGTGCCAGCAGCCTAAGGGGTGAGCCCCAGCATTTT. The chain has TRBV7-8 and TRBJ1-5; possibly TRBD1 for D (5 bases). Deletions cut 5 bases from V and 8 bases from J, with 10 bases between. The V gene's germline CDR1 is SGHVS and CDR2 FQNEAQ. The CDR3 is made up of 12 amino acids.

J is TRBJ2-3 and V is TRBV10-3; D may be TRBD1 (5 bases). Trimming removed 5 bases from V and 3 bases from J, with 12 bases in between. Germline V gene lookup returns CDR1 ENHRY and CDR2 SYGVKD. This CDR3 contains 14 residues. DNA of the CDR3: TGTGCCATCAGTTGGGGCGCGAAAACAGATACGCAGTATTTT. Translated, it gives CAISWGAKTDTQYF.

The rearrangement uses TRBV7-8 and TRBJ2-7; D is possibly TRBD2 (7 bases). The CDR3 sequence is 16 residues long. V was clipped by 4 bases and J by 4 bases, with 20 bases between them. Germline V gives CDR1 SGHVS, CDR2 FQNEAQ. The CDR3 reads CASSSITGGAGYEQYF. The CDR3 DNA reads as TGTGCCAGCAGCTCCATAACGGGGGGCGCGGGGTACGAGCAGTACTTC.

The J gene is TRBJ1-5, the V gene TRBV7-2, with D possibly matching TRBD1 (6 bases). V lost 5 bases to trimming and J lost 9 bases, with 14 bases between them. This CDR3 has 13 residues. Germline V CDR1 and CDR2: SGHTA, FQGNSA. DNA for the CDR3: TGTGCCAGCAGCCTAGAGGGGGGACGGCCCCAGCATTTT. It translates to CASSLEGGRPQHF.

The V and J genes are TRBV5-1 and TRBJ2-7; 7 positions agree with TRBD2. Germline V gives CDR1 SGHRS, CDR2 YFSETQ. V shed 0 bases and J 0 bases; nucleotides not matched to a gene: 9. CDR3 length equals 17 residues. The CDR3 sequence: CASSLGVGGFTSYEQYF. In DNA, the CDR3 is TGCGCCAGCAGCTTGGGGGTGGGGGGGTTCACCTCCTACGAGCAGTACTTC.